This is a list of T cell receptor beta chains from one sample in a study of early T cells in non-severe SARS-CoV-2 infection. TCRdb redid the calling of the 5' RACE reads with MiXCR, one entry per CDR3 protein. The sample includes about 37,000 distinct CDR3 sequences, 5.8% of them seen just once. What was sequenced was whole blood. Receptors were obtained from an adult who was a healthcare worker with PCR-confirmed SARS-CoV-2 infection or an uninfected control (not recorded which). Both conserved end residues are part of each CDR3. D genes are given only for firm matches. Size is omitted from some rows. Given values are once, few, many or a class for expanded clones.

CDR3 protein	CDR3 DNA	clone size	V gene	J gene	D gene
CASSPPGLAGVTGELFF	TGCGCCAGCAGCCCGCCGGGACTAGCGGGCGTGACCGGGGAGCTGTTTTTT	few	TRBV5-1	TRBJ2-2	TRBD2
CSRQGRETQYF	TGCAGTCGACAGGGGAGGGAGACCCAGTACTTC	-	TRBV29-1	TRBJ2-5	TRBD1
CASSQAPPGRLSSYNEQFF	TGTGCCAGCAGCCAAGCTCCCCCGGGACGGCTAAGCTCCTACAATGAGCAGTTCTTC	many	TRBV4-2	TRBJ2-1	-
CASSSGAVKNIQYF	TGTGCCAGCAGTTCAGGGGCAGTCAAAAACATTCAGTACTTC	few	TRBV28	TRBJ2-4	-
CASSMSSGATDTQYF	TGTGCCAGTAGTATGTCTAGCGGAGCCACAGATACGCAGTATTTT	many	TRBV19	TRBJ2-3	TRBD2
CSVSGRALHEQYF	TGCAGCGTTAGCGGGAGGGCCCTCCACGAGCAGTACTTC	many	TRBV29-1	TRBJ2-7	TRBD2
CASSLPGAVETQYF	TGTGCCAGCAGCCTGCCGGGGGCGGTGGAGACCCAGTACTTC	many	TRBV11-2	TRBJ2-5	-
CASSSRDRGSYNEQFF	TGTGCCAGCAGCTCCCGGGACAGGGGATCCTACAATGAGCAGTTCTTC	many	TRBV11-3	TRBJ2-1	TRBD1
CASGGREASYGYTF	TGTGCCAGCGGGGGGAGAGAGGCCTCCTATGGCTACACCTTC	many	TRBV2	TRBJ1-2	-
CAISELGLAGNQETQYF	TGTGCCATCAGTGAGCTGGGACTAGCGGGGAACCAAGAGACCCAGTACTTC	many	TRBV10-3	TRBJ2-5	TRBD2
CASSFNGGGELFF	TGTGCCAGCAGCTTCAACGGGGGTGGGGAGCTGTTTTTT	many	TRBV7-2	TRBJ2-2	-
CASSLASGTPYNEQFF	TGCGCCAGCAGCTTGGCTTCAGGCACGCCCTACAATGAGCAGTTCTTC	many	TRBV5-1	TRBJ2-1	-
CASSQDSSGGADTQYF	TGCGCCAGCAGCCAAGATAGTTCGGGAGGGGCAGATACGCAGTATTTT	many	TRBV4-1	TRBJ2-3	TRBD2
CASSPTSKESYEQYF	TGTGCCAGCAGCCCTACCTCCAAGGAATCCTACGAGCAGTACTTC	few	TRBV11-1	TRBJ2-7	-
CASSYLGQSSYEQYF	TGTGCCAGCAGTTATTTGGGACAGAGCTCCTACGAGCAGTACTTC	-	TRBV6-5	TRBJ2-7	TRBD1
CASSLGSRTYEQYF	TGTGCCAGCAGCTTAGGGTCGAGGACCTACGAGCAGTACTTC	many	TRBV13	TRBJ2-7	-
CSGAVGDEQYF	TGCAGCGGGGCGGTGGGCGACGAGCAGTACTTC	many	TRBV29-1	TRBJ2-7	-
CASSPGQGTGEKLFF	TGTGCCAGCAGTCCTGGACAGGGGACGGGGGAAAAACTGTTTTTT	-	TRBV12-3/TRBV12-4	TRBJ1-4	TRBD1
CASSIRRGQGDTGELFF	TGTGCCAGTAGTATAAGAAGGGGACAGGGCGACACCGGGGAGCTGTTTTTT	many	TRBV19	TRBJ2-2	TRBD1
CASSATSGRAKASEQYF	TGCGCCAGCAGCGCGACTAGCGGGAGGGCCAAGGCATCCGAGCAGTACTTC	many	TRBV5-1	TRBJ2-7	TRBD2
CASNRNTEAFF	TGTGCCAGCAACAGAAACACTGAAGCTTTCTTT	many	TRBV25-1	TRBJ1-1	-
CASSTRDNAQYF	TGTGCCAGCAGCACCCGGGACAACGCGCAGTATTTT	many	TRBV7-6	TRBJ2-3	-
CASSLSRDRGYGYTF	TGTGCCAGCTCCCTAAGCCGGGACAGGGGCTATGGCTACACCTTC	few	TRBV18	TRBJ1-2	TRBD1
CASSARLGVGTEAFF	TGTGCCAGCAGCGCTAGGTTAGGGGTAGGCACTGAAGCTTTCTTT	many	TRBV7-9	TRBJ1-1	-
CSVAPLSSYEQYF	TGCAGCGTTGCCCCTTTAAGCAGCTACGAGCAGTACTTC	few	TRBV29-1	TRBJ2-7	-
CASNMAGAYEQHF	TGTGCCAGCAATATGGCGGGGGCGTACGAGCAGCACTTC	many	TRBV12-3/TRBV12-4	TRBJ2-7	-
CSAGGAGGYPSGNEQFF	TGCAGTGCCGGGGGAGCGGGAGGATACCCGTCCGGCAATGAGCAGTTCTTC	-	TRBV20-1	TRBJ2-1	TRBD2
CASSLDRGGTKNIQYF	TGTGCCAGTAGTCTCGACAGGGGGGGGACCAAAAACATTCAGTACTTC	-	TRBV19	TRBJ2-4	TRBD1